This T cell receptor beta chain is from a study of CD8+CD57+ T cells in acquired aplastic anemia. Study conclusions and caveats: Overlapping CD8+ CDR3 repertoires of patients and controls contained around 31 shared sequences.

TCR beta VDJ and CDR3 profiles were obtained from a genomic DNA template. TCRdb reprocessed the reads via MiXCR and lists one record per CDR3 protein. The sample has 160,000 or so distinct CDR3 sequences; around half are singletons. The germline V gene has CDR1 MNHEY and CDR2 SMNVEV (reference sequence). The length of the CDR3 is 16 residues. Only patients with CD8+CD57+ cell expansion on flow cytometry were chosen for sequencing. As to this clonotype: What it recognizes is unknown. A junction boundary mismatches the germline segment, possibly from a read error.

This clonotype was sampled from a human donor with aplastic anemia. What was sequenced was sorted CD4+, CD8+, or CD8+CD57+ T cells (not recorded which) from PBMCs. The chain joins TRBV27 to TRBJ2-1; maybe TRBD2 (6 bases). CDR3 in amino acids: CTSSSIMSGGSNEQFF. The CDR3, as DNA: TGTACCAGCAGTTCCATTATGTCAGGAGGGTCCAATGAGCAGTTCTTC.